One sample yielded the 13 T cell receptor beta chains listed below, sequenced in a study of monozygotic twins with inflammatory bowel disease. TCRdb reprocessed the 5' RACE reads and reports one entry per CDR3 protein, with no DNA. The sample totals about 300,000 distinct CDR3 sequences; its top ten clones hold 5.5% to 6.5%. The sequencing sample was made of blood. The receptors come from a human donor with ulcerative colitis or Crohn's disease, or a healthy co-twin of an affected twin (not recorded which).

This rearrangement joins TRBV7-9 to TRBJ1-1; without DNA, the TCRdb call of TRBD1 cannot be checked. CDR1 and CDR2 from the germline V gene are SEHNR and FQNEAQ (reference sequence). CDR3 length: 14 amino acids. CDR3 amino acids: CASSLEGRNTEAFF.

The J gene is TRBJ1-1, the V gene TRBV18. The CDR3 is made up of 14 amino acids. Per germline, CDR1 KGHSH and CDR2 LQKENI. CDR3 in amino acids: CASSPNRVNTEAFF.

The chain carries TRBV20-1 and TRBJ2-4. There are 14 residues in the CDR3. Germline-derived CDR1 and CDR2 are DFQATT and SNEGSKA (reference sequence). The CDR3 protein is CSATFGIAKNIQYF.

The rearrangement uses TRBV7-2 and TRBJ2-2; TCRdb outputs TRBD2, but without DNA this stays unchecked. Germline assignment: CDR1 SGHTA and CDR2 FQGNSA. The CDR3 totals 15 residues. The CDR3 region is CASRILAGVGGELFF.

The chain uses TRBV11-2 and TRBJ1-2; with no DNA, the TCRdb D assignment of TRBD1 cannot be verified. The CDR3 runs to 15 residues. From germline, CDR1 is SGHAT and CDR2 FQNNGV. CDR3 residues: CASSENAQVIYGYTF.

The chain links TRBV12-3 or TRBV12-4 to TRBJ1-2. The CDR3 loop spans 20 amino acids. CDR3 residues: CASSPSHPPLSLWANYGYTF.

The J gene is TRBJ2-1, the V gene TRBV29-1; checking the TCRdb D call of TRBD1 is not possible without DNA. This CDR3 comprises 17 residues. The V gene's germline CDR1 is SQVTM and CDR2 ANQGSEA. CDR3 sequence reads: CSVPKPGGSWGHNEQFF.

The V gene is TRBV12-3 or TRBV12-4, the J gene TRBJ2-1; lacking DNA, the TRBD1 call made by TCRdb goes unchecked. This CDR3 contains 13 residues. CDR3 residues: CASSLADRLKLFF.

This chain's CDR3 is CASSLVVGQPQHF. This rearrangement joins TRBV5-1 to TRBJ1-5. Germline-derived CDR1 and CDR2 are SGHRS and YFSETQ. The length of the CDR3 is 13 residues. The full variable domain, completed using reference TRBV5-1 and TRBJ1-5, is KAGVTQTPRYLIKTRGQQVTLSCSPISGHRSVSWYQQTPGQGLQFLFEYFSETQRNKGNFPGRFSGRQFSNSRSEMNVSTLELGDSALYLCASSLVVGQPQHFGDGTRLSIL.

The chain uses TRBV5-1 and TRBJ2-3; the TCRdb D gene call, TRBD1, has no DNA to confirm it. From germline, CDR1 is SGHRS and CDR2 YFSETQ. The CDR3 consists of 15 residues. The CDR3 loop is CASSSSRARGDTQYF.

The CDR3 region is CASSPGLAGGEQYF. The J gene is TRBJ2-7, the V gene TRBV7-6; TCRdb's D gene call, TRBD2, goes unchecked for lack of DNA. Germline lookup yields CDR1 SGHVS and CDR2 FNYEAQ. The CDR3 has 14 amino acids. The full variable domain, in which reference TRBV7-6 and TRBJ2-7 provide the parts outside the CDR3, is GAGVSQSPRYKVTKRGQDVALRCDPISGHVSLYWYRQALGQGPEFLTYFNYEAQQDKSGLPNDRFSAERPEGSISTLTIQRTEQRDSAMYRCASSPGLAGGEQYFGPGTRLTVT.

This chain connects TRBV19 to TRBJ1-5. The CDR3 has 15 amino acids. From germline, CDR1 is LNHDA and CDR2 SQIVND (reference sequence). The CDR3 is CASSISRSSNQPQHF.

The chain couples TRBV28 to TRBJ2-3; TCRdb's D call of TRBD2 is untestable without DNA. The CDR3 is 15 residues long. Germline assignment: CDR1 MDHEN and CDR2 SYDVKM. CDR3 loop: CASSLRETGADTQYF.